The 5 T cell receptor beta chains below were found in one sample sequenced in a study of T cells after yellow fever vaccination. In TCRdb, the 5' RACE reads were re-called with MiXCR into one record per CDR3 protein. The data contain some 260,000 distinct CDR3 sequences, roughly 5.2% of them singletons. Here the sequenced sample was CD4+ T cells sorted from PBMCs, taken on the day of the yellow fever booster vaccination. The origin of the receptors is a man aged 18-30 years who received the YFV17D yellow fever vaccine.

In this sample, this clonotype turned up many times. J is TRBJ2-2 and V is TRBV9, with D possibly TRBD2 on 6 matching bases. Germline V gives CDR1 SGDLS, CDR2 YYNGEE. Trimming pared 3 bases from V and 3 bases from J, leaving 15 bases between. The CDR3 runs 16 residues. CDR3 sequence reads: CASSGLAGRHTGELFF. CDR3 DNA: TGTGCCAGCAGCGGATTGGCGGGGAGGCACACCGGGGAGCTGTTTTTT.

This clonotype has only a few counts. J is TRBJ1-3 and V is TRBV10-3, with D perhaps matching TRBD1 (5 bases). There are 16 residues in the CDR3. The germline V gene has CDR1 ENHRY and CDR2 SYGVKD. V gave up 0 bases and J gave up 4 bases, with 13 bases separating them. CDR3: CAISESTVRAGNTIYF. Written as DNA, the CDR3 is TGTGCCATCAGTGAGTCGACAGTACGGGCCGGAAACACCATATATTTT.

The table lists this clonotype with many counts. J is TRBJ1-2 and V is TRBV7-2, with D possibly matching TRBD1 (6 bases). The CDR3 is 14 amino acids. With 5 bases removed from V and 4 bases from J, the gap between germline ends came to 14 bases. Germline assignment: CDR1 SGHTA and CDR2 FQGNSA. DNA for the CDR3: TGTGCCAGCAGCGGAACGACAGGCACCTATGGCTACACCTTC. Its protein product is CASSGTTGTYGYTF. The full variable domain, with the rest looked up from reference TRBV7-2 and TRBJ1-2, is GAGVSQSPSNKVTEKGKDVELRCDPISGHTALYWYRQSLGQGLEFLIYFQGNSAPDKSGLPSDRFSAERTGGSVSTLTIQRTQQEDSAVYLCASSGTTGTYGYTFGSGTRLTVV.

This clonotype showed up just a few times. V and J are TRBV6-5 and TRBJ2-2, with TRBD2 matching over 11 bases. The CDR3 runs to 16 residues. Germline trimming cut 6 bases from V and 1 base from J; bases unmatched to any gene: 4. The germline V gene has CDR1 MNHEY and CDR2 SVGAGI. CDR3 residues: CASSPGLAGNTGELFF. CDR3 DNA: TGTGCCAGCAGCCCCGGACTAGCGGGGAACACCGGGGAGCTGTTTTTT.

The rearrangement joins TRBV5-1 to TRBJ2-7; 11 bases are a match to TRBD1. Germline V CDR1 and CDR2: SGHRS, YFSETQ. Losses at the gene ends were 7 bases for V and 7 bases for J; bases not matched to a gene: 10. This CDR3 is 14 amino acids long. In DNA, the CDR3 is TGCGCCAGCGAGCCCGGACAGGGGGCGGGGGAGCAGTACTTC. Protein product: CASEPGQGAGEQYF. The variable domain in full, with the rest retrieved from reference TRBV5-1 and TRBJ2-7, is KAGVTQTPRYLIKTRGQQVTLSCSPISGHRSVSWYQQTPGQGLQFLFEYFSETQRNKGNFPGRFSGRQFSNSRSEMNVSTLELGDSALYLCASEPGQGAGEQYFGPGTRLTVT.